This TCR beta chain stems from a study of blood T cells in healthy people across ages. Isolated per sample were at least 7 million PBMCs. Primed by a sample-barcoded 5' primer and a J-beta primer mix, a second PCR proceeded for 7 to 11 cycles. TCRdb recomputed calls from the 5' RACE reads with MiXCR, one row per CDR3 protein. Altogether roughly 1,300,000 distinct CDR3 sequences are present, approximately 59% being singletons, with the ten largest covering over 6.5%. Study-wide findings and caveats: The long-lived group displayed more naive CD4+ cells, plus higher diversity, than the aged donors did.

Germline CDR1 reads SGHRS; CDR2 reads YFSETQ. The CDR3 has 16 amino acids. Trimming shortened V by 0 bases and J by 1 base, and 14 bases separated the two germline ends. Comments on this clonotype: Its specificity is unknown.

The chain links TRBV5-1 to TRBJ2-7; D uncertain. Sample: blood. The receptor was derived from a man aged 18-30 years in good health. The CDR3 DNA reads as TGCGCCAGCAGCTTGGTCATCCCCGGGTCTTCCTACGAGCAGTACTTC. Translation: CASSLVIPGSSYEQYF.